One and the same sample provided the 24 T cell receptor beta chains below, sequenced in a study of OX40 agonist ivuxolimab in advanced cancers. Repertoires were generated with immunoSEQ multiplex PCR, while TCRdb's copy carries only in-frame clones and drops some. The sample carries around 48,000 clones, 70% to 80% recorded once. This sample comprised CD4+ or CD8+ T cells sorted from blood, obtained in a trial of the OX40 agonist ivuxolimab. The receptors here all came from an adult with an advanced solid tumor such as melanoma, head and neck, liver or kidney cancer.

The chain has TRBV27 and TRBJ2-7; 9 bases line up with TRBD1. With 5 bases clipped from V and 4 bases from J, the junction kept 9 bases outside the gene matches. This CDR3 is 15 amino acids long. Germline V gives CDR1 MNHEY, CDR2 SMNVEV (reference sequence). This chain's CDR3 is CASSPRQGEGYEQYF. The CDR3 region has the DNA TGTGCCAGCAGTCCCAGACAGGGGGAGGGGTACGAGCAGTACTTC.

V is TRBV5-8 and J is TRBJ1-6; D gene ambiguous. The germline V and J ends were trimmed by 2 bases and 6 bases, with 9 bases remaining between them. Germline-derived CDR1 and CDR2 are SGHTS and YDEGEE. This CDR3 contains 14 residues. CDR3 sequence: CASSFGSSNSPLHF. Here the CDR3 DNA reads TGTGCCAGCAGCTTCGGTTCTAGTAATTCACCCCTCCACTTT.

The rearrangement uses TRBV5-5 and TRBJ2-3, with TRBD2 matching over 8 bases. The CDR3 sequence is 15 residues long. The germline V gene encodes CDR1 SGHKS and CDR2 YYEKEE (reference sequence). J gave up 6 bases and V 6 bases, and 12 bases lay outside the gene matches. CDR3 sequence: CASTQPSGGPDTQYF. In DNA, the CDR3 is TGTGCCAGCACCCAGCCTTCGGGAGGGCCGGATACGCAGTATTTT.

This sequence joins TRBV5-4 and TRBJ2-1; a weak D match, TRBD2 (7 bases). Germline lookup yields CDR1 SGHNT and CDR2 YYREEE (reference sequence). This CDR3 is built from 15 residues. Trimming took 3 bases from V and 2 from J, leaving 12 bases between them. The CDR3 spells CASSWGGRTYNEQFF. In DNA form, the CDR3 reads TGTGCCAGCAGCTGGGGGGGCAGAACCTACAATGAGCAGTTCTTC. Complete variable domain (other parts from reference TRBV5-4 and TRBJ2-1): ETGVTQSPTHLIKTRGQQVTLRCSSQSGHNTVSWYQQALGQGPQFIFQYYREEENGRGNFPPRFSGLQFPNYSSELNVNALELDDSALYLCASSWGGRTYNEQFFGPGTRLTVL.

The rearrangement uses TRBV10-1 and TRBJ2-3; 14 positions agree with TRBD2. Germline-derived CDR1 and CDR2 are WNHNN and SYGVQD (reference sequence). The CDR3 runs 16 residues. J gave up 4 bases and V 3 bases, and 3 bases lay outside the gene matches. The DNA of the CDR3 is TGCGCCAGCAGTGATCAGACTAGCGGGAGGGCAGATACGCAGTATTTT. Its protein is CASSDQTSGRADTQYF.

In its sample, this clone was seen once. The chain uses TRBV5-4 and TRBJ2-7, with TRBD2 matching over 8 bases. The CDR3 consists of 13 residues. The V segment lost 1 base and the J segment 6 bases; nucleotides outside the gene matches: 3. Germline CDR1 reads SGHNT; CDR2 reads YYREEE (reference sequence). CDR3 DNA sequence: TGTGCCAGCAGCTTGCCGGGGGGGGCCGAGCAGTACTTC. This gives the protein CASSLPGGAEQYF.

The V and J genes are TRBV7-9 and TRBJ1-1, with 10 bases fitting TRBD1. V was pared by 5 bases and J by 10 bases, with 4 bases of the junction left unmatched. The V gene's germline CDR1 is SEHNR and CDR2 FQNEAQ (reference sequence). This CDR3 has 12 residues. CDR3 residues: CASSPDRGPAFF. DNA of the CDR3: TGTGCCAGCAGCCCCGACAGGGGGCCAGCTTTCTTT.

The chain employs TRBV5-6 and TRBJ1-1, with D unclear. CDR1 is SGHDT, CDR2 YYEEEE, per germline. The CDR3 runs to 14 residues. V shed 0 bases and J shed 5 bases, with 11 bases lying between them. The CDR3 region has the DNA TGTGCCAGCAGCTTGGCACACCCGGGGACTGAAGCTTTCTTT. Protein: CASSLAHPGTEAFF.

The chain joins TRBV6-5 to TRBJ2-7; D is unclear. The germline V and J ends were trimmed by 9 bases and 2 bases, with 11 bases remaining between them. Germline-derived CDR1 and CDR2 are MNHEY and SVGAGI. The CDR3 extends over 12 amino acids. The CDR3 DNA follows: TGTGCCAGGTCGGGCGGAACCTACGAGCAGTACTTC. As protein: CARSGGTYEQYF.

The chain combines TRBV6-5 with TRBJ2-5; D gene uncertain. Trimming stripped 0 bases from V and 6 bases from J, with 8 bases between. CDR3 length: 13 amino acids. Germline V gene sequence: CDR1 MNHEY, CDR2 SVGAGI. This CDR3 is CASSYSSVQTQYF. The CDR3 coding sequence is TGTGCCAGCAGTTACTCGTCGGTGCAGACCCAGTACTTC.

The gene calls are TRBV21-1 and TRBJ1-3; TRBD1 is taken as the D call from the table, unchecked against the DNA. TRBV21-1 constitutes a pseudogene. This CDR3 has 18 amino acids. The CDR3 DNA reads TGTGCCAGCAGCAAAGCGCTTTTAGACAGGTTCTCTGGAAACACCATATATTTT. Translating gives CASSKALLDRFSGNTIYF.

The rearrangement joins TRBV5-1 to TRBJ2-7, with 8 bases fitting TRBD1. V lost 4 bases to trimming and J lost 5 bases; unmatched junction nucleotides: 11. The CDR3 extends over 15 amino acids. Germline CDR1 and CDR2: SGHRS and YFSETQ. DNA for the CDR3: TGCGCCAGCAGCGCGGGGACAGGAGCCCTACACGAGCAGTACTTC. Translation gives CASSAGTGALHEQYF.

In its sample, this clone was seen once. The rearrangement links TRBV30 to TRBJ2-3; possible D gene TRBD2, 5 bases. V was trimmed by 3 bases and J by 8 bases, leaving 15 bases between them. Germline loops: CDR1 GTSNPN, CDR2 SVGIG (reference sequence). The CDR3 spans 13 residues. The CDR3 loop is CAWSTRELGTQYF. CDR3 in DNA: TGTGCCTGGAGCACCCGGGAATTGGGTACGCAGTATTTT. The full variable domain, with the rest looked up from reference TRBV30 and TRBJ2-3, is SQTIHQWPATLVQPVGSPLSLECTVEGTSNPNLYWYRQAAGRGLQLLFYSVGIGQISSEVPQNLSASRPQDRQFILSSKKLLLSDSGFYLCAWSTRELGTQYFGPGTRLTVL.

The DNA of the CDR3 is TGCGCCAGCAGTCGACTAGCGGGAGGGTCGCAAGTCACAGATACGCAGTATTTT. It codes for CASSRLAGGSQVTDTQYF. The V call is TRBV4-1, the J call TRBJ2-3; 14 bases match TRBD2. Trimming took 6 bases from V and 2 from J; bases not matched to a gene: 10. Germline lookup yields CDR1 MGHRA and CDR2 YSYEKL. The CDR3 contains 18 residues.

The CDR3 sequence: CATRGVAYEQYF. The CDR3 DNA is TGTGCCACCCGGGGGGTAGCCTACGAGCAGTACTTC. The chain is built from TRBV10-3 and TRBJ2-7, with 7 bases identical to TRBD2. Looked up from germline, CDR1 is ENHRY and CDR2 is SYGVKD. Losses at the gene ends were 10 bases for V and 2 bases for J; bases not matched to a gene: 5. CDR3 length equals 12 residues.

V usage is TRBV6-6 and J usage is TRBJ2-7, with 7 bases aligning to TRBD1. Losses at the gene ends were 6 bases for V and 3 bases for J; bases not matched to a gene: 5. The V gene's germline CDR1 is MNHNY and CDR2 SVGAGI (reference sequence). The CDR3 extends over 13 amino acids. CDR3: CASRLDRFYEQYF. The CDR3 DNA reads TGTGCCAGCAGACTGGACAGGTTCTACGAGCAGTACTTC.

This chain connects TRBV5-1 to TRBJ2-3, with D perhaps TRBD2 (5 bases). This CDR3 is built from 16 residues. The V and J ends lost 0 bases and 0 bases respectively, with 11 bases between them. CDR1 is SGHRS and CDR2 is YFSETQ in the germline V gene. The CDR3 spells CASSLGTAGSTDTQYF. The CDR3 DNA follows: TGCGCCAGCAGCTTGGGGACTGCTGGCAGCACAGATACGCAGTATTTT.

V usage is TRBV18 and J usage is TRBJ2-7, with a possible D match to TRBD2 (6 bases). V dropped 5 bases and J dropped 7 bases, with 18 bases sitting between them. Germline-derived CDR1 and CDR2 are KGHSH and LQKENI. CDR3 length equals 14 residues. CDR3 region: CASSLGLSPGEQYF. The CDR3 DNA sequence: TGTGCCAGCTCATTAGGACTATCCCCGGGGGAGCAGTACTTC. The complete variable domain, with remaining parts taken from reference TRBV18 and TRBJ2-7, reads NAGVMQNPRHLVRRRGQEARLRCSPMKGHSHVYWYRQLPEEGLKFMVYLQKENIIDESGMPKERFSAEFPKEGPSILRIQQVVRGDSAAYFCASSLGLSPGEQYFGPGTRLTVT.

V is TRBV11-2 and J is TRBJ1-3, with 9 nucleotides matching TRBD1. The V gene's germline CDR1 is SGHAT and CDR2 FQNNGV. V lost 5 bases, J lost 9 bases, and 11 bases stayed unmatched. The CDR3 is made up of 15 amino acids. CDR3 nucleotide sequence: TGTGCCAGCAGCCCAAGGACAGGGGAGAGGGGCACCATATATTTT. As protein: CASSPRTGERGTIYF.

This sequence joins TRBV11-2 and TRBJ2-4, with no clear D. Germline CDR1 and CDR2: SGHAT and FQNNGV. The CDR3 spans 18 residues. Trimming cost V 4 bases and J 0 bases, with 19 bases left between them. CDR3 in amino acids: CASSSRSGDEGAKNIQYF. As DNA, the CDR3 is TGTGCCAGCAGCTCCCGTTCAGGAGACGAAGGAGCCAAAAACATTCAGTACTTC. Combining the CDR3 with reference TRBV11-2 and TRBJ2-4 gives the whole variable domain EAGVAQSPRYKIIEKRQSVAFWCNPISGHATLYWYQQILGQGPKLLIQFQNNGVVDDSQLPKDRFSAERLKGVDSTLKIQPAKLEDSAVYLCASSSRSGDEGAKNIQYFGAGTRLSVL.

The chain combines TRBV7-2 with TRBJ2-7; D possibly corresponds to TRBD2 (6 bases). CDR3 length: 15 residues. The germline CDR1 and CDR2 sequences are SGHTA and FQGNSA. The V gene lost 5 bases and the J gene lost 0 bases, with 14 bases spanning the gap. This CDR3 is CASSKPGLDSYEQYF. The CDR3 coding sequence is TGTGCCAGCAGCAAACCGGGACTTGACTCCTACGAGCAGTACTTC.

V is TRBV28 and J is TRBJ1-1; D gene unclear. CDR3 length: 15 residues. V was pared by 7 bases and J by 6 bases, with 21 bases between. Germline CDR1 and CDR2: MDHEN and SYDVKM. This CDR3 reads CASIQTPGAPPEAFF. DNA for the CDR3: TGTGCCAGCATCCAGACCCCAGGAGCACCCCCTGAAGCTTTCTTT.

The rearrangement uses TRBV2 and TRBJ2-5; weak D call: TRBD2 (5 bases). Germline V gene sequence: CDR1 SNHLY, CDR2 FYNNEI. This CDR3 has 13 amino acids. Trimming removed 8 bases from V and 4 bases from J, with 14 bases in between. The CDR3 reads CASRRGMGETQYF. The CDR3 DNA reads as TGTGCCAGCCGACGAGGGATGGGAGAGACCCAGTACTTC. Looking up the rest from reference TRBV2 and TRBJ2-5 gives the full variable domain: EPEVTQTPSHQVTQMGQEVILRCVPISNHLYFYWYRQILGQKVEFLVSFYNNEISEKSEIFDDQFSVERPDGSNFTLKIRSTKLEDSAMYFCASRRGMGETQYFGPGTRLLVL.

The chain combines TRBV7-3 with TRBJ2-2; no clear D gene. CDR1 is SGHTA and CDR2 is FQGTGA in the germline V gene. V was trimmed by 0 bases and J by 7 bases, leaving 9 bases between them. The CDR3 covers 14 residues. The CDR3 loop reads CASSLTSTLGELFF. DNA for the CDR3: TGTGCCAGCAGCTTAACGAGTACCCTCGGGGAGCTGTTTTTT.